This passage covers 20 T cell receptor beta chains from one sample sequenced in a study of T cells after yellow fever vaccination. MiXCR, run by TCRdb on the 5' RACE reads, gives a single entry per CDR3 protein. Here the sample spans tens of thousands of distinct CDR3 sequences, around 3.3% being singletons. The sample in question was PBMCs, either bulk or a sorted T-cell subset (CD4+, CD8+, memory, or dextramer-sorted; not recorded which), obtained about 49 days after the first yellow fever vaccination. Receptors were obtained from a man between 18 and 35 years old who received the YFV17D yellow fever vaccine.

This clonotype has a count of ten or more. The chain carries TRBV29-1 and TRBJ2-1, with D maybe TRBD1 (6 bases). This CDR3 has 18 residues. Trimming stripped 3 bases from V and 5 bases from J, with 26 bases between. From germline, CDR1 is SQVTM and CDR2 ANQGSEA. The CDR3 region is CSVEGPKYPWTANNEQFF. In DNA, the CDR3 is TGCAGCGTTGAGGGTCCCAAATATCCATGGACAGCCAACAATGAGCAGTTCTTC.

In this sample, this clonotype turned up many times. The rearrangement uses TRBV4-3 and TRBJ1-6; TRBD1 agrees at 9 bases. CDR1 LGHNA and CDR2 YSLEER come from the germline V gene. The CDR3 is 16 residues long. V lost 5 bases and J lost 9; bases outside the gene matches: 11. CDR3 in DNA: TGCGCCAGCAGCTTACAGGGGGCGAATCCCGGTTCACCCCTCCACTTT. Protein: CASSLQGANPGSPLHF.

This clonotype was picked up many times. The chain recombines TRBV4-2 with TRBJ1-2; unclear D gene. In germline, CDR1 is LGHNA, CDR2 YNFKEQ. V was trimmed by 1 base and J by 5 bases, leaving 11 bases between them. CDR3 length: 14 amino acids. The CDR3 protein is CASSQVAEVYGYTF. The CDR3 bases are TGTGCCAGCAGCCAAGTCGCGGAAGTTTATGGCTACACCTTC.

This clonotype was counted many times. The V gene is TRBV12-3 or TRBV12-4, the J gene TRBJ1-6, with 7 nucleotides matching TRBD1. The CDR3 is 14 amino acids. Trimming at V came to 5 bases and at J to 8 bases, leaving 6 bases not matched to a gene. CDR3 nucleotides: TGTGCCAGCAGTCCTACAGGGGACGATTCACCCCTCCACTTT. Encoded protein: CASSPTGDDSPLHF.

This clonotype was seen at least ten times. Here the CDR3 reads CASSLVQGAYGYTF. The DNA of the CDR3 is TGTGCCAGCAGCTTAGTTCAGGGGGCTTATGGCTACACCTTC. The V and J genes are TRBV7-8 and TRBJ1-2; 8 bases line up with TRBD1. The CDR3 covers 14 residues. V shed 1 base and J 5 bases; nucleotides not matched to a gene: 3. Per germline, CDR1 SGHVS and CDR2 FQNEAQ.

This clonotype appeared many times. The chain recombines TRBV6-2 or TRBV6-3 with TRBJ2-1; D perhaps matches TRBD1 (5 bases). CDR1 is MNHEY and CDR2 is SVGEGT in the germline V gene. V was shortened by 6 bases and J by 7 bases, with 16 bases between the two germline ends. This CDR3 is 14 amino acids long. CDR3: CASSSIAQGNEQFF. The CDR3 DNA sequence: TGTGCCAGCAGCTCCATTGCCCAGGGAAATGAGCAGTTCTTC.

The table lists this clonotype with many counts. The chain employs TRBV25-1 and TRBJ1-2; D unresolved. Germline V gene sequence: CDR1 MGHDK, CDR2 SYGVNS. The CDR3 sequence is 12 residues long. V lost 1 base and J lost 9, with 9 bases in between. The CDR3 spells CASSESFLSYTF. CDR3 DNA sequence: TGTGCCAGCAGTGAATCCTTCCTCAGCTACACCTTC.

Comment on this clonotype: Just one base apart from a much larger clone, this may be a read error. The V and J genes are TRBV20-1 and TRBJ2-3; D is perhaps TRBD2 (5 bases). The CDR3 sequence is 16 residues long. Per germline, CDR1 DFQATT and CDR2 SNEGSKA (reference sequence). The CDR3 loop is CCARVGSISSTDTQYF. CDR3 in DNA: TGCTGTGCTAGAGTGGGGAGCATTTCTAGCACAGATACGCAGTATTTT.

This clonotype was found many times. The V gene is TRBV28, the J gene TRBJ1-6, with D possibly matching TRBD1 (6 bases). Germline V gives CDR1 MDHEN, CDR2 SYDVKM. V was shortened by 5 bases and J by 9 bases, with 17 bases between the two germline ends. This CDR3 region has 15 residues. The CDR3 region has the DNA TGTGCCAGCAGTCCTCCGACAGGCTTGGGTTCACCCCTCCACTTT. Residues: CASSPPTGLGSPLHF.

This clonotype appeared many times. This rearrangement joins TRBV28 to TRBJ2-7, with 8 bases fitting TRBD1. Germline CDR1 is MDHEN and CDR2 is SYDVKM. V shed 5 bases, J shed 3 bases, and the junction held 3 bases outside the gene matches. The CDR3 has 13 amino acids. CDR3 coding DNA: TGTGCCAGCAGTCCCGGACAGGGCTACGAGCAGTACTTC. Protein product: CASSPGQGYEQYF.

This clonotype was picked up many times. The V gene is TRBV18, the J gene TRBJ2-5; TRBD1 aligns across 11 bases. Germline CDR1 is KGHSH and CDR2 is LQKENI. V lost 4 bases, J lost 5 bases, and 6 bases stayed unmatched. This CDR3 is 15 amino acids long. DNA of the CDR3: TGTGCCAGCTCACATGGACAGGGGGCGCGGGAGACCCAGTACTTC. It translates to CASSHGQGARETQYF.

This clonotype was recorded at least ten times. The chain is built from TRBV19 and TRBJ2-1, with 12 bases that match TRBD2. CDR1 is LNHDA and CDR2 is SQIVND in the germline V gene (reference sequence). The V and J ends lost 9 bases and 4 bases, in that order; junction bases with no gene match: 4. This CDR3 has 14 residues. CDR3 amino acids: CASTGLAGYNEQFF. CDR3 sequence (DNA): TGTGCCAGCACAGGACTAGCGGGGTACAATGAGCAGTTCTTC.

This clonotype was recorded many times. The V call is TRBV7-9, the J call TRBJ1-2, with 8 bases fitting TRBD1. This CDR3 spans 14 amino acids. The germline gives CDR1 SEHNR, CDR2 FQNEAQ (reference sequence). The J segment lost 3 bases and the V segment lost 3 bases, leaving 3 bases of the junction unmatched. The CDR3 sequence is CASSLTGVYYGYTF. The CDR3 DNA reads TGTGCCAGCAGCTTGACAGGGGTATACTATGGCTACACCTTC.

This clonotype came up many times. The J gene is TRBJ2-6, the V gene TRBV11-2, with TRBD1 matching 9 bases. Trimming at V came to 6 bases and at J to 2 bases, leaving 8 bases not matched to a gene. The length of the CDR3 is 17 residues. Germline V gene data show CDR1 as SGHAT and CDR2 as FQNNGV. The CDR3 loop reads CASRPTGGVPGANVLTF. The CDR3 DNA sequence: TGTGCCAGCAGACCGACAGGGGGAGTTCCTGGGGCCAACGTCCTGACTTTC.

This clonotype was observed at least ten times. The chain joins TRBV7-2 to TRBJ2-2; the match to TRBD1 covers 7 bases. Germline-derived CDR1 and CDR2 are SGHTA and FQGNSA. This CDR3 has 16 amino acids. The V segment lost 10 bases and the J segment 5 bases; nucleotides outside the gene matches: 16. In nucleotides, the CDR3 is TGTGCCAATACCCTTCAACGGACAGGTAGAACCGGGGAGCTGTTTTTT. Protein sequence: CANTLQRTGRTGELFF.

This clonotype was detected many times. In DNA, the CDR3 is TGTGCCAGCAGCTTGAGCGGGAAGCCCTACGAGCAGTACTTC. Protein product: CASSLSGKPYEQYF. The V gene is TRBV11-1, the J gene TRBJ2-7, with 7 bases matching TRBD2. With V trimmed by 3 bases and J by 2 bases, 4 bases remained unmatched. This CDR3 has 14 residues. CDR1 is SGHAT and CDR2 is FQDESV in the germline V gene (reference sequence).

This clonotype was found many times. This chain joins TRBV20-1 and TRBJ1-2; D gene uncertain. The V end lost 7 bases, the J end lost 0 bases, and 12 bases lay between the germline ends. The CDR3 covers 13 residues. In germline, CDR1 is DFQATT, CDR2 SNEGSKA (reference sequence). The CDR3 DNA is TGCAGTGGGGTACAGACCCCTAACTATGGCTACACCTTC. This gives the protein CSGVQTPNYGYTF.

This clonotype came up many times. The chain employs TRBV6-5 and TRBJ1-1; 7 bases map to TRBD1. With V trimmed by 8 bases and J by 5 bases, 11 bases remained unmatched. Germline V lookup: CDR1 MNHEY, CDR2 SVGAGI. This CDR3 region has 14 residues. The CDR3: CASGREQGRTEAFF. The CDR3 DNA is TGTGCCAGCGGCCGCGAACAGGGGAGGACTGAAGCTTTCTTT.

Many counts were recorded for this clonotype. This chain joins TRBV21-1 and TRBJ2-3; the DNA was not used to check the table's D call, TRBD1. TRBV21-1 is given as a pseudogene. This CDR3 contains 16 residues. In DNA form, the CDR3 reads TGTGCCAGCAGCAAAAGTTCAAACAGGGGGACAGATACGCAGTATTTT. Amino acids: CASSKSSNRGTDTQYF.

This clonotype was picked up many times. This sequence joins TRBV3-1 and TRBJ2-2; 8 nucleotides align to TRBD1. This CDR3 comprises 14 residues. Germline trimming cut 8 bases from V and 7 bases from J; bases unmatched to any gene: 9. Germline V gene sequence: CDR1 LGHDT, CDR2 YNNKEL (reference sequence). The CDR3: CASGRTGSSGELFF. As DNA, the CDR3 is TGTGCCAGCGGAAGGACAGGGTCGAGCGGGGAGCTGTTTTTT.